This entry concerns a single TCR beta chain. Its antigen is still unknown. This specimen comes from a study of cytomegalovirus exposure and HLA in healthy donors. Overall study context: In terms of ancestry, the Caucasian-associated cluster contained roughly 80% of the 300 to 400 genotyped donors. Study outcomes and limitations: In an earlier analysis, about 87% or about 30%: the productive usage of most TCR beta V segments. The authors later linked a missense DCLRE1C variant to TCR beta V- and J-gene trimming. Excluded: some indistinguishable V segments such as TRBV6-2 and TRBV6-3.

The germline CDR1 and CDR2 sequences are SGDLS and YYNGEE. V shed 2 bases and J 1 base; nucleotides not matched to a gene: 6. This CDR3 is built from 16 residues. The PCR made use of 60 Vbeta and 13 Jbeta primers. Assay used: immunoSEQ multiplex PCR; TCRdb lists only in-frame clones, some missing. Here the sample spans about 93,000 clones, 65% to 85% being singletons. The TCR originated in a man aged 45-60 years in good health and CMV-seronegative. This sequence joins TRBV9 and TRBJ2-5; 9 bases agree with TRBD2. The sequencing input was PBMCs. CDR3 nucleotide sequence: TGTGCCAGCAGCGTCGGACTAGCGAGGTTCCAAGAGACCCAGTACTTC. It yields the protein CASSVGLARFQETQYF.